The 8 T cell receptor beta chains reported below all come from one sample, sequenced in a study of molecular identifiers for immune sequencing clone quantification (dated by TCRdb to 2016 to 2019). The library relied on PCR. For sequencing, a NextSeq 500 was employed. TCRdb took the public reads, trimmed them with fastp at Q25, ran MiXCR for clone calling and kept in-frame beta chains. Each CDR3 protein gets just one entry, which takes the most common genes and DNA from the rows behind it. The sample yields 100,000 or so distinct CDR3 sequences; about 35% were counted once. 4% to 5% of the sample goes to the ten largest clones. Sequenced: naive CD8+ T cells from blood, with Jurkat cell RNA spiked in. Taken with the paper, the label for cell subset or site translates to: FACS-sorted CD8+CD4-CCR7+CD45RA+ naive T cells. All receptors derive from a human donor in good health. Some libraries in this study had Jurkat cell RNA spiked in.

V gene TRBV7-2 combines with J gene TRBJ2-3; 7 nucleotides align to TRBD2. CDR3 size: 15 residues. After removal of 1 base from V and 4 bases from J, the junction contained 5 bases not matched to a gene. Germline V gene sequence: CDR1 SGHTA, CDR2 FQGNSA. The CDR3 is CASSLVGGSPDTQYF. The CDR3 bases are TGTGCCAGCAGCTTAGTTGGCGGGAGTCCAGATACGCAGTATTTT.

V and J are TRBV28 and TRBJ2-7; no firm D call. The CDR3 runs to 13 residues. Looked up from germline, CDR1 is MDHEN and CDR2 is SYDVKM. The V end was cut by 2 bases, the J end by 5 bases, with 10 bases between. CDR3 amino acids: CASSLKGPHEQYF. CDR3 in DNA: TGTGCCAGCAGTTTAAAAGGACCCCACGAGCAGTACTTC.

This clonotype was recorded many times. The chain carries TRBV2 and TRBJ1-3; D ambiguous. The V gene lost 7 bases and the J gene lost 0 bases, with 10 bases spanning the gap. This CDR3 contains 14 residues. The germline V gene has CDR1 SNHLY and CDR2 FYNNEI. The CDR3 region has the DNA TGTGCCAGCACCAAGCTCTCCTCTGGAAACACCATATATTTT. Translation gives CASTKLSSGNTIYF.

Worth noting for this clonotype: A much larger clone lies a single base off, so this may be a read error. The chain is built from TRBV6-2 or TRBV6-3 and TRBJ2-2; D may be TRBD2 (5 bases). Germline assignment: CDR1 MNHEY and CDR2 SVGEGT. The CDR3 spans 11 residues. CDR3 in amino acids: CASTNTGELLF. The CDR3 region has the DNA TGTGCCAGCACTAACACCGGGGAGCTGTTATTT.

The genes are TRBV11-2 and TRBJ2-5, with D perhaps TRBD1 (5 bases). Germline values: CDR1 SGHAT, CDR2 FQNNGV. V dropped 5 bases and J dropped 3 bases, with 7 bases sitting between them. This CDR3 contains 12 residues. CDR3 coding DNA: TGTGCCAGCAGCGTAGGGGAAGAGACCCAGTACTTC. Its protein product is CASSVGEETQYF. The entire variable domain, with the rest obtained from reference TRBV11-2 and TRBJ2-5, is as follows: EAGVAQSPRYKIIEKRQSVAFWCNPISGHATLYWYQQILGQGPKLLIQFQNNGVVDDSQLPKDRFSAERLKGVDSTLKIQPAKLEDSAVYLCASSVGEETQYFGPGTRLLVL.

This clonotype was detected many times. The chain combines TRBV5-1 with TRBJ2-5; D unresolved. Trimming took 4 bases from V and 7 from J, leaving 8 bases between them. The CDR3 is 11 amino acids. Germline V gene lookup returns CDR1 SGHRS and CDR2 YFSETQ. CDR3 loop: CASSLGATQYF. CDR3 sequence (DNA): TGCGCCAGCAGCCTGGGCGCGACCCAGTACTTC.

This chain connects TRBV28 to TRBJ2-7; 8 bases match TRBD2. The CDR3 consists of 15 residues. Per the germline V gene, CDR1 is MDHEN and CDR2 is SYDVKM. Trimming at V came to 1 base and at J to 5 bases, leaving 7 bases not matched to a gene. The CDR3 DNA reads as TGTGCCAGCAGTTTATATTTCGGGGGGGACGACGAGCAGTACTTC. Its protein product is CASSLYFGGDDEQYF.

The chain links TRBV20-1 to TRBJ2-1, with no clear D. The CDR3 loop spans 12 amino acids. CDR1 and CDR2 (germline): DFQATT, SNEGSKA (reference sequence). The ends were cut back, 6 bases at V and 3 bases at J, with 9 bases in the middle. DNA for the CDR3: TGCAGTGCCCCGAAAAGCTACAATGAGCAGTTCTTC. This translates into CSAPKSYNEQFF.